This TCR beta chain appears in the sequencing data of a study of T cells after yellow fever vaccination. TCRdb analysed the 5' RACE reads with MiXCR anew, one entry per CDR3 protein. The sample consists of some 320,000 distinct CDR3 sequences, over 3.5% of them appearing once. The CDR3 sequence is 12 residues long. Germline loops: CDR1 SGHVS, CDR2 FQNEAQ. V shed 5 bases and J shed 7 bases, with 10 bases lying between them. This clonotype has at least ten counts. Specimen: PBMCs, collected 5 days after the yellow fever booster vaccination. The chain is built from TRBV7-8 and TRBJ2-3, with D possibly being TRBD1 (5 bases). The sequence was collected from a man in his late teens or twenties who received the YFV17D yellow fever vaccine. The CDR3 sequence: CASSRTLYTQYF. The CDR3 DNA sequence: TGTGCCAGCAGCAGGACACTTTATACGCAGTATTTT. Filled out from reference TRBV7-8 and TRBJ2-3, the complete variable domain reads GAGVSQSPRYKVAKRGQDVALRCDPISGHVSLFWYQQALGQGPEFLTYFQNEAQLDKSGLPSDRFFAERPEGSVSTLKIQRTQQEDSAVYLCASSRTLYTQYFGPGTRLTVL.